The 4 T cell receptor beta chains given below trace back to one sample, sequenced in a study of response to subunit inactivated influenza vaccine. A single record per CDR3 protein comes from TCRdb applying MiXCR to the RT-PCR reads. The sample contains about 700,000 distinct CDR3 sequences, more than 11% of which appear only once. The material was PBMCs from blood, obtained 14 days before vaccination. These TCRs come from a man aged 45-65 years who received an inactivated influenza vaccine.

This clonotype was detected only a few times. The V gene is TRBV3-1, the J gene TRBJ2-1, with 9 positions matching TRBD2. This CDR3 contains 16 residues. The V and J ends lost 3 bases and 9 bases, in that order; junction bases with no gene match: 12. Per germline, CDR1 LGHDT and CDR2 YNNKEL (reference sequence). The CDR3 DNA reads as TGTGCCAGCAGCCATCCTAGCGGGATTGTTGGAGGTGAGCAGTTCTTC. This encodes CASSHPSGIVGGEQFF.

The rearrangement uses TRBV12-3 or TRBV12-4 and TRBJ2-1; TRBD2 matches at 11 bases. V lost 4 bases, J lost 0 bases, and 17 bases stayed unmatched. The CDR3 is 21 amino acids. CDR3 amino acids: CASSWGWLAGGKPASYNEQFF. The CDR3 coding sequence is TGTGCCAGCAGTTGGGGGTGGCTAGCGGGAGGCAAGCCGGCCTCCTACAATGAGCAGTTCTTC.

A few counts support this clonotype. The rearrangement uses TRBV15 and TRBJ2-7; 8 bases match TRBD1. This CDR3 contains 16 residues. V was pared by 0 bases and J by 0 bases, with 4 bases of the junction left unmatched. Germline V gives CDR1 LNHNV, CDR2 YYDKDF (reference sequence). Here the CDR3 reads CATSRDETGVSYEQYF. The CDR3 DNA is TGTGCCACCAGCAGAGATGAGACAGGGGTCTCCTACGAGCAGTACTTC.

The chain is built from TRBV20-1 and TRBJ2-7; the D gene is possibly TRBD2 (6 bases). With 3 bases removed from V and 7 bases from J, the gap between germline ends came to 16 bases. Germline V lookup: CDR1 DFQATT, CDR2 SNEGSKA (reference sequence). The CDR3 totals 13 residues. As DNA, the CDR3 is TGCAGTGCTAGGGGTCCCCGGAGGGGTGAGCAGTACTTC. Residues: CSARGPRRGEQYF.